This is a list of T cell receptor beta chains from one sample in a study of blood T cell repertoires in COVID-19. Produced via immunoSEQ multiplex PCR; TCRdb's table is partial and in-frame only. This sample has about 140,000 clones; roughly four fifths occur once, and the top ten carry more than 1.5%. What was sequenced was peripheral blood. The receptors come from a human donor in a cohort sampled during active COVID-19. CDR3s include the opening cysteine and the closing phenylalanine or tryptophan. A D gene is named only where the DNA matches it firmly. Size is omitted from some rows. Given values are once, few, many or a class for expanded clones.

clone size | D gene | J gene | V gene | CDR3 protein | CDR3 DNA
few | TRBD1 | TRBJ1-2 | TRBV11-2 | CASSPTGVFMANYGYTF | TGTGCCAGCAGCCCGACAGGGGTCTTCATGGCTAACTATGGCTACACCTTC
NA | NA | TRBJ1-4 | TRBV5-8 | CASSYIRGEKLFF | TGTGCCAGCAGCTACATCAGGGGTGAAAAACTGTTTTTT
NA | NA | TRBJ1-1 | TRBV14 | CASSKGWRIRGNTEAFF | TGTGCCAGCAGCAAGGGCTGGAGAATTAGGGGGAACACTGAAGCTTTCTTT
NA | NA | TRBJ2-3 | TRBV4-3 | CASSQEARSVVDTQYF | TGCGCCAGCAGCCAAGAGGCTAGGTCGGTGGTAGATACGCAGTATTTT
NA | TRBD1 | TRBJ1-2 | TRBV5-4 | CASKFDRGPNGYTF | TGTGCCAGCAAGTTCGACAGGGGGCCGAATGGCTACACCTTC
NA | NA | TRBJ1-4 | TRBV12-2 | CASRFDFGNEKLFF | TGTGCAAGTCGCTTTGACTTTGGTAATGAAAAACTGTTTTTT
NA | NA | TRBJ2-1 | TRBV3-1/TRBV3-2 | CASSQGLVTYNEQFF | TGTGCCAGCAGCCAAGGACTAGTCACGTACAATGAGCAGTTCTTC
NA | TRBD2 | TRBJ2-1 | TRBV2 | CASRNSTGLAVYNEQFF | TGTGCCAGCAGAAACTCTACGGGACTAGCAGTTTACAATGAGCAGTTCTTC
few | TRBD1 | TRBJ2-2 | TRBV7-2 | CASSRWDRGPGELFF | TGTGCCAGCAGCAGGTGGGACAGGGGTCCCGGGGAGCTGTTTTTT
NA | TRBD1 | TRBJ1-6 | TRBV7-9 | CASSRGQNNSPLHF | TGTGCCAGCAGCAGGGGACAGAATAATTCACCCCTCCACTTT
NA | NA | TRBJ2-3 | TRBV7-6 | CASSRHADTQYF | TGTGCCAGCAGCCGTCACGCGGATACGCAGTATTTT
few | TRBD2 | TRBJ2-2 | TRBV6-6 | CASTSGRVNTGELFF | TGTGCCAGCACTAGCGGGAGGGTGAACACCGGGGAGCTGTTTTTT
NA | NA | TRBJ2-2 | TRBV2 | CASSVLNTGELFF | TGTGCCAGCAGTGTCTTAAACACCGGGGAGCTGTTTTTT
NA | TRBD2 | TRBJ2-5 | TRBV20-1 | CSASWTSVETQYF | TGCAGTGCTAGTTGGACTAGCGTCGAGACCCAGTACTTC
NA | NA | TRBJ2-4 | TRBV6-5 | CASRGAVAKNIQYF | TGTGCCAGCAGGGGAGCGGTAGCCAAAAACATTCAGTACTTC
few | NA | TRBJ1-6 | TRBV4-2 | CASSQDGQANSPLHF | TGTGCCAGCAGCCAAGATGGGCAGGCAAATTCACCCCTCCACTTT
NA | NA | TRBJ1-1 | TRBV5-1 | CASGAGPFGNTEAFF | TGCGCCAGTGGTGCGGGCCCATTTGGGAACACTGAAGCTTTCTTT
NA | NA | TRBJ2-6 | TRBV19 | CASTDSGANVLTF | TGTGCCAGTACAGACTCTGGGGCCAACGTCCTGACTTTC
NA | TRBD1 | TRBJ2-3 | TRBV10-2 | CASSGQGVDTQYF | TGCGCCAGCAGTGGGCAGGGGGTGGATACGCAGTATTTT
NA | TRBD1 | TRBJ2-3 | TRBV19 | CASSLRQGLTTDTQYF | TGTGCCAGTAGTCTCCGACAGGGCCTCACCACAGATACGCAGTATTTT
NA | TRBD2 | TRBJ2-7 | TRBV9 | CASSPRTSESLDEQYF | TGTGCCAGCAGCCCCCGGACTAGCGAAAGCCTTGACGAGCAGTACTTC
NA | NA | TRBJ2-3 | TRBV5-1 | CASSSSLGGVTDTQYF | TGCGCCAGCAGCTCCTCTCTGGGGGGAGTGACAGATACGCAGTATTTT
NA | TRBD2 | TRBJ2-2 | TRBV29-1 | CSVPSGSNTGELFF | TGCAGCGTTCCTAGCGGTTCGAACACCGGGGAGCTGTTTTTT
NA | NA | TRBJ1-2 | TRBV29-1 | CSVVVAGFDTYGYTF | TGCAGCGTTGTGGTGGCAGGGTTTGATACCTATGGCTACACCTTC
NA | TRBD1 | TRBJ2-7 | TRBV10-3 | CAISAAGTGGYEQYF | TGTGCCATCAGTGCGGCCGGGACAGGGGGCTACGAGCAGTACTTC
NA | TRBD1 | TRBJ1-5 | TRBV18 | CASSPFGTGQEPQHF | TGTGCCAGCTCACCCTTCGGGACAGGGCAAGAGCCCCAGCATTTT